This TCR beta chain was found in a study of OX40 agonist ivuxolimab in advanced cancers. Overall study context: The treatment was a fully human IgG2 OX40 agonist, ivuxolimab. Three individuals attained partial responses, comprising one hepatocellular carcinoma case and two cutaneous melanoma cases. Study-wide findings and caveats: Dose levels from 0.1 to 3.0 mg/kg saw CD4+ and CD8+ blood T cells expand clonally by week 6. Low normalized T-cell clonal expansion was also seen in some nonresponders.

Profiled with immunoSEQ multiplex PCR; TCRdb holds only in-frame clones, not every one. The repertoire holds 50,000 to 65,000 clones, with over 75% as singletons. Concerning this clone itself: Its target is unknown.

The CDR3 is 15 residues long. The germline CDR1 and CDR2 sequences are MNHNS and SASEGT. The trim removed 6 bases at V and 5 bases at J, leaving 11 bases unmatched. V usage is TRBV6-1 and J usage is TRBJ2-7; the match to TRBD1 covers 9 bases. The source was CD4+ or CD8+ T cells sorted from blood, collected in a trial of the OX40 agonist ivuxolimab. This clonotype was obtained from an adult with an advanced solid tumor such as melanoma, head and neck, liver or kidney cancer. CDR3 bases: TGTGCCAGCAGCTTCTCCCAACAGGGGGCCGACGAGCAGTACTTC. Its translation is CASSFSQQGADEQYF.